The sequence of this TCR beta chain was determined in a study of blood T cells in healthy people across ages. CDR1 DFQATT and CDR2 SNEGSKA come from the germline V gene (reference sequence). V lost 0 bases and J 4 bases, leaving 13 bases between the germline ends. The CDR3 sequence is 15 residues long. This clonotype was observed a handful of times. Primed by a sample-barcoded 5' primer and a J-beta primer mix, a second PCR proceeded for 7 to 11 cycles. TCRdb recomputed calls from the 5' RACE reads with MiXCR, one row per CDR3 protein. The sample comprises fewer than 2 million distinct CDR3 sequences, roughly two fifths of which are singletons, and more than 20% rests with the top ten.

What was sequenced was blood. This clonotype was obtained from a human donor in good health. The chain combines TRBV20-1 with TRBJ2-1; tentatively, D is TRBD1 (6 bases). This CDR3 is CSARDLGTPYNEQFF. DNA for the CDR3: TGCAGTGCTAGAGATCTGGGGACACCTTACAATGAGCAGTTCTTC.